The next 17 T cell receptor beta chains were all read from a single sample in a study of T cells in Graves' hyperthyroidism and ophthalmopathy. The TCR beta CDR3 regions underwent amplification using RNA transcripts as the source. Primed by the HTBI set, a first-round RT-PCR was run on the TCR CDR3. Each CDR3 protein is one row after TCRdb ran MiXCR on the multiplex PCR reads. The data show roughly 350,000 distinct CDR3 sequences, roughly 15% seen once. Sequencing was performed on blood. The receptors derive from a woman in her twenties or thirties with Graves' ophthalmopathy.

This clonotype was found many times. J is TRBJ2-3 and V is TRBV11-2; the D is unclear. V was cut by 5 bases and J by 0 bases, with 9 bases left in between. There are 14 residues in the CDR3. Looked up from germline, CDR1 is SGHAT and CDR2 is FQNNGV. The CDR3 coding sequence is TGTGCCAGCAGCGTCCTAGGAAGCACAGATACGCAGTATTTT. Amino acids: CASSVLGSTDTQYF.

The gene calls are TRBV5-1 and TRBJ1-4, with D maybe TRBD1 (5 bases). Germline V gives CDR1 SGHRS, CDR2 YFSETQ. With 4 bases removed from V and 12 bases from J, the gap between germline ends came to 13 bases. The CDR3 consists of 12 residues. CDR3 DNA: TGCGCCAGCAGCAGGTCGCGGGACGAACTGTTTTTT. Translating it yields CASSRSRDELFF.

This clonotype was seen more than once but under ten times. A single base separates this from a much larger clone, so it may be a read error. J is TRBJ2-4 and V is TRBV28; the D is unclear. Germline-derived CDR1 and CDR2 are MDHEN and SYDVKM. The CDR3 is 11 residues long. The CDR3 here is CAGSLQNIQYF. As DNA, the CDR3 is TGTGCCGGCAGTCTCCAAAACATTCAGTACTTC.

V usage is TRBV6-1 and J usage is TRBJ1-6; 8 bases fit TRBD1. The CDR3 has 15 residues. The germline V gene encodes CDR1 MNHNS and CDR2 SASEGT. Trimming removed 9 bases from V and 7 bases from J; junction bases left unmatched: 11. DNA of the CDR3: TGTGCCAGTCAGACCGACAGGGGCCGGAATTCACCCCTCCACTTT. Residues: CASQTDRGRNSPLHF.

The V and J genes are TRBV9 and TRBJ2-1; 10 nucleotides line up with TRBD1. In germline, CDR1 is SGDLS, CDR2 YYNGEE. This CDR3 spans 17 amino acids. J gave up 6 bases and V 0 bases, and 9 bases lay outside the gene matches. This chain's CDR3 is CASSVEVGTGVPNEQFF. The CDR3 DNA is TGTGCCAGCAGCGTAGAAGTAGGGACAGGGGTACCCAATGAGCAGTTCTTC.

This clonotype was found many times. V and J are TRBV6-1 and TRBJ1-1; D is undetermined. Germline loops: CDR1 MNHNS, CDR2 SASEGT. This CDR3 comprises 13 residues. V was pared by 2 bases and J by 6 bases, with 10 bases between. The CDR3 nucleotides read TGTGCCAGCAGTGAACCGGGGTTGTCTGAAGCTTTCTTT. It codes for CASSEPGLSEAFF.

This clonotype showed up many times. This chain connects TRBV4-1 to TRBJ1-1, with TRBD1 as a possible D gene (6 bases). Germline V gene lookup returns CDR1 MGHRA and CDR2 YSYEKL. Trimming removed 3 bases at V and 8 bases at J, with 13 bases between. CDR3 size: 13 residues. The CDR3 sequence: CASSQRTAGEAFF. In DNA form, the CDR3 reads TGCGCCAGCAGCCAGCGGACAGCGGGCGAAGCTTTCTTT.

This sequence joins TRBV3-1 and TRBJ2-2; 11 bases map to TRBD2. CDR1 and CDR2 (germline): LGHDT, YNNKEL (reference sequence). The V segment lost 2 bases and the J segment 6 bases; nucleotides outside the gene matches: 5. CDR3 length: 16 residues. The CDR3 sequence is CASSQSTSGVAGELFF. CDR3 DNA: TGTGCCAGCAGCCAATCGACTAGCGGGGTCGCCGGGGAGCTGTTTTTT.

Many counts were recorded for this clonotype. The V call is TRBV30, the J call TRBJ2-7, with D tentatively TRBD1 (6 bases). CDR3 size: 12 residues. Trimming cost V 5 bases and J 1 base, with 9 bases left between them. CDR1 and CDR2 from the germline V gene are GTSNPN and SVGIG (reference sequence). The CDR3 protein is CAWEGGSYEQYF. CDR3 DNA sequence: TGTGCCTGGGAAGGGGGTTCCTACGAGCAGTACTTC. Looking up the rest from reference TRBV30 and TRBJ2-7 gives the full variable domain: SQTIHQWPATLVQPVGSPLSLECTVEGTSNPNLYWYRQAAGRGLQLLFYSVGIGQISSEVPQNLSASRPQDRQFILSSKKLLLSDSGFYLCAWEGGSYEQYFGPGTRLTVT.

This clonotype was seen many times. CDR3 sequence: CASSLPGGREQYF. The CDR3 nucleotides are TGTGCCAGCAGCTTACCGGGGGGGAGAGAGCAGTACTTC. The V gene is TRBV7-9, the J gene TRBJ2-7, with 8 bases lining up with TRBD2. Trimming took 2 bases from V and 7 from J; bases not matched to a gene: 4. This CDR3 has 13 residues. Germline V gene sequence: CDR1 SEHNR, CDR2 FQNEAQ (reference sequence).

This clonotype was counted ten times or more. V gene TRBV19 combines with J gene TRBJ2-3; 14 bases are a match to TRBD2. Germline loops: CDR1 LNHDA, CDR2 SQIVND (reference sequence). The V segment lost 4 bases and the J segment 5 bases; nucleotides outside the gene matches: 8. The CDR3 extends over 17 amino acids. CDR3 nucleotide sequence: TGTGCCAGTAGTACCTCCTGGACTAGCGGGGGGAGAGATACGCAGTATTTT. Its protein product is CASSTSWTSGGRDTQYF.

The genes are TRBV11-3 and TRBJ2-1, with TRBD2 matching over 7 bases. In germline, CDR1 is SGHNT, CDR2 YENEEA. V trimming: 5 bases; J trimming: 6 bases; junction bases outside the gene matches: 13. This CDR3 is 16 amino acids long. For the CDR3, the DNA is TGTGCCAGCAGCCCAAGCCGGGCAGGGAGGGGCAATGAGCAGTTCTTC. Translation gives CASSPSRAGRGNEQFF.

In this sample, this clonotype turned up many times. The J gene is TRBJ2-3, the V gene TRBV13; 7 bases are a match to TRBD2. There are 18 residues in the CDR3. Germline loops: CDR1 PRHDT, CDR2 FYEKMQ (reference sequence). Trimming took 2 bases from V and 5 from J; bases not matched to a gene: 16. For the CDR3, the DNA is TGTGCCAGCAGCTTAAGAGTAGCGGGCCCCCCCGGGGGAGATACGCAGTATTTT. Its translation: CASSLRVAGPPGGDTQYF.

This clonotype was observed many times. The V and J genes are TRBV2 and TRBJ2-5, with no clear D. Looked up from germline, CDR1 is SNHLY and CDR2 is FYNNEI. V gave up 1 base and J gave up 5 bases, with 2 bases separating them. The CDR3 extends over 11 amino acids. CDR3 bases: TGTGCCAGCAGTGAAGGGGAGACCCAGTACTTC. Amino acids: CASSEGETQYF.

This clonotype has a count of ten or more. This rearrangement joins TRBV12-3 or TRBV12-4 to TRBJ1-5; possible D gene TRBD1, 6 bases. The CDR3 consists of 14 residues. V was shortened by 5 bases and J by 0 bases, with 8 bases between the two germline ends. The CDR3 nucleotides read TGTGCCAGCAGTACAGGGAATAGCAATCAGCCCCAGCATTTT. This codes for CASSTGNSNQPQHF.

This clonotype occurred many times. The CDR3 DNA follows: TGTGCCAGCAGTGTAATTACGGGGGGTACCACCTACGAGCAGTACTTC. It is translated as CASSVITGGTTYEQYF. The chain couples TRBV6-1 to TRBJ2-7; 7 nucleotides agree with TRBD2. Unmatched junction bases numbered 11, after V lost 4 bases and J lost 2 bases. This CDR3 has 16 residues. The V gene's germline CDR1 is MNHNS and CDR2 SASEGT.

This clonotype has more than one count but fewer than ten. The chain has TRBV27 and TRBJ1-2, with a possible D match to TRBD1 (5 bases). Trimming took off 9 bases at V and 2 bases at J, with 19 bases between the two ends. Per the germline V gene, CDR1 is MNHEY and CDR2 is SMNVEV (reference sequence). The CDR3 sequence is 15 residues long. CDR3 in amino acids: CASSARGGFNYGYTF. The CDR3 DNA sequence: TGTGCCAGTTCAGCCCGCGGGGGGTTCAACTATGGCTACACCTTC.